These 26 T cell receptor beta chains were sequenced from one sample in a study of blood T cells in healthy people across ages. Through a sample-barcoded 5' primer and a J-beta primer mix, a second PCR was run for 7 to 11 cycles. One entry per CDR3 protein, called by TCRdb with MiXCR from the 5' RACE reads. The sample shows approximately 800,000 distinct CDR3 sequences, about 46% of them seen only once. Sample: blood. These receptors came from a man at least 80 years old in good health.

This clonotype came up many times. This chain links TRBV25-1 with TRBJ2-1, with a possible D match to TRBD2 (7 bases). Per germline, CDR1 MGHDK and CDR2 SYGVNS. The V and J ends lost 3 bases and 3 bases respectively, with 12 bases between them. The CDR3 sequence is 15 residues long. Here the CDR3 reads CASSEGGGSYNEQFF. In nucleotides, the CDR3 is TGTGCCAGCAGTGAGGGGGGCGGGAGCTACAATGAGCAGTTCTTC.

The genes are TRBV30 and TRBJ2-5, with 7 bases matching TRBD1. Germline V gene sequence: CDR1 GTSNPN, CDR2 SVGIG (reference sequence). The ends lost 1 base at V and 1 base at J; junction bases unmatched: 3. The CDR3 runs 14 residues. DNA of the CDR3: TGTGCCTGGAGTGGACAGGGTTTCCAAGAGACCCAGTACTTC. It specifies CAWSGQGFQETQYF. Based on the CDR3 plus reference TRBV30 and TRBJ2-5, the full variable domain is SQTIHQWPATLVQPVGSPLSLECTVEGTSNPNLYWYRQAAGRGLQLLFYSVGIGQISSEVPQNLSASRPQDRQFILSSKKLLLSDSGFYLCAWSGQGFQETQYFGPGTRLLVL.

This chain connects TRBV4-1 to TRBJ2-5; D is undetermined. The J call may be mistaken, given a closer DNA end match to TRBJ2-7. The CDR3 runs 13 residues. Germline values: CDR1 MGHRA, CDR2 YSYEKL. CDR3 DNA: TGCGCCAGCAGCCTGGGGATCTCTGGCGAGCAGTACTTC. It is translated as CASSLGISGEQYF.

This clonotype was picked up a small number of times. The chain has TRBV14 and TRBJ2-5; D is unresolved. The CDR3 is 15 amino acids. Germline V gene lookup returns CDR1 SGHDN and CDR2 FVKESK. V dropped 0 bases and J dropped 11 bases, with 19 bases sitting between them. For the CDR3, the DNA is TGTGCCAGCAGCCAAGAGAAAGGGCGTGGGATAGAGCAGTACTTC. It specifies CASSQEKGRGIEQYF.

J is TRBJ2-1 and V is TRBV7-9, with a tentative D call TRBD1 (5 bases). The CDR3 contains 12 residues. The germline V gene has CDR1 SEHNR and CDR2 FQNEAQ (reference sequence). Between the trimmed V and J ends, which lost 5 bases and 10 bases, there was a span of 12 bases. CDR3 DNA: TGTGCCAGCAGCCCCCAAGGGGCCGAGCAGTTCTTC. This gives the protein CASSPQGAEQFF.

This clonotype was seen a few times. The CDR3: CASSPRVVVYNEQFF. Written as DNA, the CDR3 is TGTGCCAGCAGCCCCAGGGTGGTAGTTTACAATGAGCAGTTCTTC. J is TRBJ2-1 and V is TRBV4-2, with TRBD1 as a possible D gene (5 bases). This CDR3 region has 15 residues. Trimming pared 4 bases from V and 4 bases from J, leaving 14 bases between. Germline values: CDR1 LGHNA, CDR2 YNFKEQ.

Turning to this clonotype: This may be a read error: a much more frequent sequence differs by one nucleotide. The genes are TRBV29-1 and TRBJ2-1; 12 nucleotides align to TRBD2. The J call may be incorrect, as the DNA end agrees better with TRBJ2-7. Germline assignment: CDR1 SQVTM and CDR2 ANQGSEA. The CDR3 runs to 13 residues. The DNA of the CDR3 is TGCAGCGTTGGGACTAGCGGGACCAATGAGCAGTACTTC. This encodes CSVGTSGTNEQYF.

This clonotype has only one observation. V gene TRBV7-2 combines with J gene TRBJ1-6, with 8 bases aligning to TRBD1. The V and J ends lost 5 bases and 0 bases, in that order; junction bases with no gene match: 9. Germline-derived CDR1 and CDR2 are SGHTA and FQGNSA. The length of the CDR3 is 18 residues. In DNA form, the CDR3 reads TGTGCCAGCAGCCCCAGACAGGGGCCGAGCTCCTATAATTCACCCCTCCACTTT. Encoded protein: CASSPRQGPSSYNSPLHF.

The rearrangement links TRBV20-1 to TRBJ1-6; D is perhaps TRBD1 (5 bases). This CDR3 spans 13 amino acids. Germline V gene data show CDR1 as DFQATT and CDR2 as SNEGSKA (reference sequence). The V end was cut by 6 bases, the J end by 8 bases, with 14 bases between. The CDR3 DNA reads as TGCAGTGCCCAGACAGAACTTTATTCACCCCTCCACTTT. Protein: CSAQTELYSPLHF.

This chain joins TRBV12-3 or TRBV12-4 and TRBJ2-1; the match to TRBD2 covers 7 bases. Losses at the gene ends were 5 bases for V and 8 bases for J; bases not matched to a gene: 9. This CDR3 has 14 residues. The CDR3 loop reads CASSLYFGLDEQFF. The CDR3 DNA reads TGTGCCAGCAGTCTTTATTTCGGACTAGATGAGCAGTTCTTC.

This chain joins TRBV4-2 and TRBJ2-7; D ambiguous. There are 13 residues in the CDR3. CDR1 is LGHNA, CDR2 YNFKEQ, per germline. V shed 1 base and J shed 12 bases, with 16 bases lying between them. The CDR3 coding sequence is TGTGCCAGCAGCCAAGGGACGGACGACTCCCCGTACTTC. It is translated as CASSQGTDDSPYF.

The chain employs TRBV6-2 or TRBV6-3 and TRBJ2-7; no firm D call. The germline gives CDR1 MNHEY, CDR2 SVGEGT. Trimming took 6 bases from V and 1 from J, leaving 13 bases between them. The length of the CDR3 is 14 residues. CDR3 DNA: TGTGCCAGCAGGAGCCCCGCTCCTTCCTACGAGCAGTACTTC. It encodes CASRSPAPSYEQYF.

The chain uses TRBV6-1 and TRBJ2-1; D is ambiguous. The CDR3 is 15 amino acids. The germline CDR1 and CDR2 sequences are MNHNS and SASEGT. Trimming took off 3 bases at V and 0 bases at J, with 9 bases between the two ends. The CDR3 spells CASSDAPSSYNEQFF. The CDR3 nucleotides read TGTGCCAGCAGTGATGCTCCGAGCTCCTACAATGAGCAGTTCTTC.

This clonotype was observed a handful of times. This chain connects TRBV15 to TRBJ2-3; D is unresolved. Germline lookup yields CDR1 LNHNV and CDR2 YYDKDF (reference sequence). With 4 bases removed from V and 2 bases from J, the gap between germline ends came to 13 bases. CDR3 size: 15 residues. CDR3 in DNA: TGTGCCACCAGCATACCCTCTAGGGACACAGATACGCAGTATTTT. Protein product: CATSIPSRDTDTQYF.

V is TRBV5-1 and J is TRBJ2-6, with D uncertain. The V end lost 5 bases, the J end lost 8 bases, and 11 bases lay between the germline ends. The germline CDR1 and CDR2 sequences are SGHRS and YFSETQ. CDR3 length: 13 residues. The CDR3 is CASSSSPTNVLTF. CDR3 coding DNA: TGCGCCAGCAGTTCCTCCCCGACCAACGTCCTGACTTTC.

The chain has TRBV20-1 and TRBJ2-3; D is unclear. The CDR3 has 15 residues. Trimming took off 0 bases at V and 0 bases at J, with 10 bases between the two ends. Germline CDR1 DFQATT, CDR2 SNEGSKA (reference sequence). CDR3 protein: CSARERRISTDTQYF. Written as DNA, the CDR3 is TGCAGTGCTAGAGAACGGCGTATTAGCACAGATACGCAGTATTTT.

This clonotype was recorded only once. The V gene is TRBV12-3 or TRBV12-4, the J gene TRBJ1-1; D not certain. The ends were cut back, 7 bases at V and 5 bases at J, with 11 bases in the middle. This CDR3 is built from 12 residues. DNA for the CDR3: TGTGCCAGCACAAACAGTGGAACTGAAGCTTTCTTT. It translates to CASTNSGTEAFF.

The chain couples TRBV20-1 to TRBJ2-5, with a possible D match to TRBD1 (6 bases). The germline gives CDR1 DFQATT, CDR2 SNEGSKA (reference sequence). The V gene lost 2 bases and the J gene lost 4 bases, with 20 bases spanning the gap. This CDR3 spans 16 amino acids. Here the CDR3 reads CSARSQSGEIRETQYF. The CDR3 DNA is TGCAGTGCTAGATCCCAGTCAGGGGAGATTCGAGAGACCCAGTACTTC.

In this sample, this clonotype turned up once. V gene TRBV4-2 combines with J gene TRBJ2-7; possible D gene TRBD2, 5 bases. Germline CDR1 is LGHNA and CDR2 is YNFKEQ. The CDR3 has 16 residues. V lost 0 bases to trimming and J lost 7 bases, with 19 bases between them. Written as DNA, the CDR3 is TGTGCCAGCAGCCAAGAGGAGCGGCTGGCCTACAATGAGCAGTACTTC. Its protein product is CASSQEERLAYNEQYF.

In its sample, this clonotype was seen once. As DNA, the CDR3 is TGTGCCAGCAGTCGGATCTTGAGGGGGGCTAAAAGTCACCTTAAATCCTACGAGCAGTACTTC. Translated: CASSRILRGAKSHLKSYEQYF. The V and J genes are TRBV6-1 and TRBJ2-7, with D perhaps given as TRBD1 or TRBD2 (6 bases each). The CDR3 extends over 21 amino acids. V lost 5 bases and J lost 1, with 33 bases in between. Germline-derived CDR1 and CDR2 are MNHNS and SASEGT.

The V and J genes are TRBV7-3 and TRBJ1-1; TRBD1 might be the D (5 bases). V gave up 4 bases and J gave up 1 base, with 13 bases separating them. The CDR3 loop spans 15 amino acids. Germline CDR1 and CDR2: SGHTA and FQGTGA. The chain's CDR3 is CASSSLGAKNTEAFF. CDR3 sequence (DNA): TGTGCCAGCAGCTCCCTAGGGGCTAAGAACACTGAAGCTTTCTTT.

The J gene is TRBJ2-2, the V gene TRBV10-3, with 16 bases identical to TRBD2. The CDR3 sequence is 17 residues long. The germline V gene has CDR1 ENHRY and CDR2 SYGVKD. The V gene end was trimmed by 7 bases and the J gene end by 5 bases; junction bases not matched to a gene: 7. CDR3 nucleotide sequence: TGTGCCATCACCGGGACTAGCGGGAGGGAAGATACCGGGGAGCTGTTTTTT. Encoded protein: CAITGTSGREDTGELFF.

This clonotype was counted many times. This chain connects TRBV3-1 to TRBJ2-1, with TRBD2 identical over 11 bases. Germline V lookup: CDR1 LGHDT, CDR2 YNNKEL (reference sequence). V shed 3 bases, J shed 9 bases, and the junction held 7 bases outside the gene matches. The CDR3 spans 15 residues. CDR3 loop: CASSQLAGGGAEQFF. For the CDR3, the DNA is TGTGCCAGCAGCCAGCTAGCGGGAGGAGGGGCTGAGCAGTTCTTC.

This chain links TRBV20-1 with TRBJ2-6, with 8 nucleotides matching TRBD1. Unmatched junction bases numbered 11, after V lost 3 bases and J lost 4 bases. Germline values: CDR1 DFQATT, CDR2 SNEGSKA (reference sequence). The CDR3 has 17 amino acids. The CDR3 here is CSASKGQGPWGANVLTF. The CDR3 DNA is TGCAGTGCTAGTAAAGGACAGGGCCCTTGGGGGGCCAACGTCCTGACTTTC.

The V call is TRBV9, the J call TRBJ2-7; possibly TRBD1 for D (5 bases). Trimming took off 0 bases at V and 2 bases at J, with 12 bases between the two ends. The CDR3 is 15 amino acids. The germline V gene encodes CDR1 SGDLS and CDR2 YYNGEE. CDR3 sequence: CASSVAPRTTYEQYF. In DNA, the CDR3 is TGTGCCAGCAGCGTAGCACCAAGGACAACCTACGAGCAGTACTTC.

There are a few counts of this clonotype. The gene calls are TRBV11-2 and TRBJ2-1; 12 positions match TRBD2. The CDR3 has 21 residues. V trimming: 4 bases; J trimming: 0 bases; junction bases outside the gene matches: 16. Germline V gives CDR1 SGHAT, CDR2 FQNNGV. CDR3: CASSSWYGRLAGGSSYNEQFF. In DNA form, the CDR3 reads TGTGCCAGCAGCTCGTGGTACGGGAGGCTAGCGGGAGGGAGCTCCTACAATGAGCAGTTCTTC.